The rows below give T cell receptor beta chains drawn from one sample of a study of blood T cell repertoires in COVID-19. Produced via immunoSEQ multiplex PCR; TCRdb's table is partial and in-frame only. The sample lists roughly 200,000 clones, roughly 84% occurring once. Sequencing used PBMCs or T cells enriched from blood (not recorded which). The receptors come from a man aged 25-45 years in a cohort exposed to, infected with or recovered from COVID-19 (not recorded which). Both conserved end residues are trimmed from each CDR3.

j_call v_call cdr3_aa
TRBJ1-4 TRBV24-1 ATSDSGTSNEKLF
TRBJ1-6 TRBV7-2 ASSATGSNDPLH
TRBJ2-7 TRBV7-8 ASSLAQDSFSYEQY
TRBJ2-3 TRBV20-1 SASPIRDILTDTQY
TRBJ2-5 TRBV5-1 ASSSRLGQETQY
TRBJ2-3 TRBV7-7 ASSPQPRGTDTQY
TRBJ2-7 TRBV2 ASSGLAGGPSYEQY
TRBJ1-6 TRBV25-1 ASSGRTGVINSPLH
TRBJ2-1 TRBV5-1 ASRWGSGSGEQF
TRBJ2-5 TRBV5-4 ASSSRVSEGETQY
TRBJ2-3 TRBV9 ASSFSSTDTQY
TRBJ1-5 TRBV21-1 ASSPWTGPLGQPQH
TRBJ1-1 TRBV5-1 ASSSRTGGVNTEAF
TRBJ1-4 TRBV4-3 ASSPLSLREEKLF
TRBJ1-2 TRBV6-5 ASTFERGGYT
TRBJ2-3 TRBV9 ASSSREGLGGTDTQY
TRBJ1-1 TRBV7-9 ASSSQGSRMGTEAF
TRBJ2-7 TRBV10-3 AILVGGEQY
TRBJ1-1 TRBV27 ASRTTRRVVHMNTEAF
TRBJ1-2 TRBV19 ASTPGTPDYGYT
TRBJ1-4 TRBV19 ASSTGGRDEKLF
TRBJ2-1 TRBV11-2 ASSLVDLELNEQF
TRBJ1-1 TRBV10-2 ASQTGTGKRPEAF
TRBJ2-7 TRBV29-1 SVEIVLPDRARYEQY
TRBJ1-2 TRBV5-1 ASSAEEVGYGYT
TRBJ2-7 TRBV19 ASSPPRGEQY
TRBJ1-5 TRBV28 ASTTDGGESNQPQH
TRBJ2-4 TRBV15 ATSRDPTGFRRMTNIQY
TRBJ1-1 TRBV11-1 ASSSRNTEAF
TRBJ2-7 TRBV4-3 ASSPSGSGSYEQY
TRBJ2-1 TRBV19 ASSIDSRRIGNNEQF
TRBJ2-1 TRBV7-3 ASSLGTSIGEQF
TRBJ1-1 TRBV5-6 ASSTQRYTEAF
TRBJ1-1 TRBV5-5 ASSWDYSMNTEAF
TRBJ2-5 TRBV7-9 ASSSRAGGAEETQY
TRBJ2-5 TRBV6-5 ASSYVLAGEETQY
TRBJ1-3 TRBV9 ASSPRSGAGALGNTIY
TRBJ2-7 TRBV18 ASSPRDSTEQY
TRBJ2-7 TRBV10-3 AINPDRGSHEQY
TRBJ2-5 TRBV24-1 ATSRAGGETQY
TRBJ1-6 TRBV27 ASSSAGGYNSPLH
TRBJ1-1 TRBV18 ASSLIGGEAF
TRBJ1-1 TRBV7-9 ASSLGRAGNTEAF
TRBJ1-2 TRBV5-5 ASSLDRGAFYGYT
TRBJ1-2 TRBV7-3 ASSLTGSFPGYT
TRBJ2-2 TRBV19 ASSIAGGFSGELF
TRBJ2-7 TRBV7-9 ASSYPQGYEQY
TRBJ1-1 TRBV5-1 ATSGGDRNTEAF
TRBJ1-2 TRBV5-6 ASSLDNKYT
TRBJ1-3 TRBV9 ASSATPESIVY
TRBJ2-7 TRBV10-1 ASSEGSYLTREQY
TRBJ1-1 TRBV12-3/TRBV12-4 ASKTGNTEAF
TRBJ1-4 TRBV5-1 ASSLWTGSAANEKLF
TRBJ2-4 TRBV5-4 ASSLSTGSQNIQY